This TCR beta chain appears in the sequencing data of a study of blood T cells in healthy people across ages. As for this clonotype: Its antigen is as yet unknown.

In germline, CDR1 is MGHRA, CDR2 YSYEKL. The CDR3 covers 18 residues. V shed 1 base and J 4 bases; nucleotides not matched to a gene: 15. Donors were systemically healthy Caucasian individuals from Russia aged roughly 6 to 100 years. Samples had at least 6 million PBMCs isolated from them. Whole-study results and caveats: Across the age range, TCR beta diversity per million T cells fell in a roughly linear way. There were more naive CD4+ cells and higher diversity in long-lived donors than in aged donors.

A second about 7 to 12 cycle PCR used barcoded and J-beta primers. TCRdb redid the calling of the 5' RACE reads with MiXCR, one entry per CDR3 protein. In the table there are about 970,000 distinct CDR3 sequences, just over 50% of which are singletons. Sequencing input: blood. The chain joins TRBV4-1 to TRBJ2-5; 7 positions match TRBD1. The sequence derives from a woman between 55 and 75 years old in good health. The chain's CDR3 is CASSQVSRTTGSGETQYF. CDR3 DNA: TGCGCCAGCAGCCAAGTTTCAAGGACGACAGGGAGTGGAGAGACCCAGTACTTC.